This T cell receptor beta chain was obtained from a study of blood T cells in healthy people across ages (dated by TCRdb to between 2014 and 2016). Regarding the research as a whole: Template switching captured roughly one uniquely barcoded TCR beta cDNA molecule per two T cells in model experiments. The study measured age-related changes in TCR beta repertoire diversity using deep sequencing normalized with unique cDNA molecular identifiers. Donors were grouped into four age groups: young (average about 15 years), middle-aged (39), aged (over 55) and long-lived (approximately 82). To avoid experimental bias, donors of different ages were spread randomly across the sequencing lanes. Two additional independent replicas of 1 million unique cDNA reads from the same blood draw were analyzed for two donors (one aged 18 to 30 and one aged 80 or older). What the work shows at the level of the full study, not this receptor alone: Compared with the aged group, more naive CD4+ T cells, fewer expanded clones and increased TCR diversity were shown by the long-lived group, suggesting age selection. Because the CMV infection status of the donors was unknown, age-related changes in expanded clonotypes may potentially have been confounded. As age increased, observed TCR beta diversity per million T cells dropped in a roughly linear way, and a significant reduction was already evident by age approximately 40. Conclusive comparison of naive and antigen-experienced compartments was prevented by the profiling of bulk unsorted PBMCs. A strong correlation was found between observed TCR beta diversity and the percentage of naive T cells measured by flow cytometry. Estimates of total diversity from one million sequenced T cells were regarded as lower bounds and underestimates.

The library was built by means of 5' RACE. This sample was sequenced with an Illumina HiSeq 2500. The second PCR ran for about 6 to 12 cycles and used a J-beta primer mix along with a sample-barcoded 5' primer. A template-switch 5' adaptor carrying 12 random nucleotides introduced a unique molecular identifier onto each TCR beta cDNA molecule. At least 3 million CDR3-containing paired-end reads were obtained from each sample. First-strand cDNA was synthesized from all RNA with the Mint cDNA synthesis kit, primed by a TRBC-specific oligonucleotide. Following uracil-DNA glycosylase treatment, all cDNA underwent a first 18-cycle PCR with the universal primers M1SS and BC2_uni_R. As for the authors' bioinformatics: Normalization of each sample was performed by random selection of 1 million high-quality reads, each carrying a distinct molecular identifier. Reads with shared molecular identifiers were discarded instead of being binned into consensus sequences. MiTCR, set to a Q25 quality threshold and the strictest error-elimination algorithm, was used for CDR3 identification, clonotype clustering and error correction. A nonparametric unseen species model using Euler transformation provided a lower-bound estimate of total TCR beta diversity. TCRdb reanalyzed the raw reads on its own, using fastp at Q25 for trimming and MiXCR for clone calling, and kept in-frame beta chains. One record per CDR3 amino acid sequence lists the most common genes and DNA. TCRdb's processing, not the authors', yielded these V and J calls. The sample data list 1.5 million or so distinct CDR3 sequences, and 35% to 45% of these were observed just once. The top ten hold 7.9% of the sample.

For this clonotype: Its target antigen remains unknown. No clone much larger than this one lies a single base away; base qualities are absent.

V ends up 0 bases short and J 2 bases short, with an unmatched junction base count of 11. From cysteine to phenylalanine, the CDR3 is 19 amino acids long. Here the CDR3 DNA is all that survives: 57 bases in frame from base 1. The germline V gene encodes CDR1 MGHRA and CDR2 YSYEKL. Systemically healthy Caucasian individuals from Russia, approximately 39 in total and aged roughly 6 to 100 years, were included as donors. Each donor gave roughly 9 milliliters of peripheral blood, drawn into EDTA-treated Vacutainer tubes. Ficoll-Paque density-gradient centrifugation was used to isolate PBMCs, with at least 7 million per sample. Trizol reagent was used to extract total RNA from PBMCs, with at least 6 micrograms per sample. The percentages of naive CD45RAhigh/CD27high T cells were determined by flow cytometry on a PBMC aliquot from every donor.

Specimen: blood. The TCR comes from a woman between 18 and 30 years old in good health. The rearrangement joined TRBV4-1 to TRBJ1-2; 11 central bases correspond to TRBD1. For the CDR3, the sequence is CASSQDWGGTGGGNYGYTF. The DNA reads TGCGCCAGCAGCCAAGATTGGGGGGGGACAGGGGGAGGAAACTATGGCTACACCTTC.